This TCR beta chain is drawn from a study of early T cells in non-severe SARS-CoV-2 infection. Study-level background: The authors sequenced bulk RNA from unsorted whole blood, leaving chains unpaired.

V dropped 3 bases and J dropped 3 bases, with 12 bases sitting between them. Germline V gene data show CDR1 as SGDLS and CDR2 as YYNGEE. The CDR3 has 15 residues. As to this clonotype: Its antigen is currently unknown.

Study observations and caveats: Matching against VDJdb likely underestimated virus-specific expansions, favoring anti-spike CD8.

TCRdb re-analysed the 5' RACE reads in MiXCR, keeping a single row per CDR3 protein. The table lists about 68,000 distinct CDR3 sequences, approximately 11% of them singletons. The chain recombines TRBV9 with TRBJ2-2; D not resolved. This sequence originates from an adult who was a healthcare worker with PCR-confirmed SARS-CoV-2 infection or an uninfected control (not recorded which). Sequencing used whole blood. This CDR3 is CASSDHTRDTGELFF. CDR3 coding DNA: TGTGCCAGCAGCGACCACACCCGTGACACCGGGGAGCTGTTTTTT.